The sequence of this TCR beta chain was determined in a study of T cell responses to AZD1222 COVID-19 vaccine. CDR1 and CDR2 from the germline V gene are LGHDT and YNNKEL (reference sequence). Trimming stripped 2 bases from V and 8 bases from J, with 15 bases between. This CDR3 has 15 residues. As for this clone: Its target is not known.

General study findings and limits: Baseline serostatus was positive in only a handful of AZD1222 recipients. No day 14 peak samples; only post-peak repertoires were characterized. Recipients of two AZD1222 doses showed rising Spike-specific TCR breadth and depth.

Profiled with immunoSEQ multiplex PCR; TCRdb holds only in-frame clones, not every one. The sample comprises more than 95,000 clones, approximately 86% of which are singletons, and approximately 3% rests with the top ten. The TCR comes from an adult who received the MenACWY meningococcal vaccine as a control. The specimen comprised peripheral blood, sampled 28 days after the second dose of the MenACWY control vaccine. The V gene is TRBV3-1 (or the pseudogene TRBV3-2), the J gene TRBJ1-4, with D perhaps matching TRBD1 (5 bases). CDR3 residues: CASSQTGGTSEKLFF. CDR3 bases: TGTGCCAGCAGCCAAACGGGGGGGACCTCCGAAAAACTGTTTTTT.